The 18 T cell receptor beta chains given below trace back to one sample, sequenced in a study of CD8 T cells in Susac syndrome. Random hexamers served to reverse transcribe roughly 0.5 to 1 ug RNA. TCRdb analysed the immunoSEQ multiplex PCR reads with MiXCR anew, one entry per CDR3 protein. The sample yields roughly 150,000 distinct CDR3 sequences, around 96% seen once. Specimen: CD8+ T cells from PBMCs. The source is a human donor with multiple sclerosis.

The sample holds one count of this clonotype. The chain has TRBV3-1 and TRBJ2-2; TRBD1 might be the D (6 bases). CDR3 length: 14 amino acids. Trimming stripped 7 bases from V and 0 bases from J, with 9 bases between. Germline loops: CDR1 LGHDT, CDR2 YNNKEL (reference sequence). This CDR3 reads CASTGEPNTGELFF. DNA of the CDR3: TGTGCCAGCACAGGGGAACCGAACACCGGGGAGCTGTTTTTT.

CDR3 coding DNA: TGTGCCAGCAGCCAAGACGGACTAGCGGGCACAGATACGCAGTATTTT. Its protein product is CASSQDGLAGTDTQYF. The V and J genes are TRBV3-1 and TRBJ2-3; 10 bases line up with TRBD2. The CDR3 length is 16 residues. V was pared by 0 bases and J by 1 base, with 1 base of the junction left unmatched. Germline lookup yields CDR1 LGHDT and CDR2 YNNKEL (reference sequence).

The V and J genes are TRBV9 and TRBJ1-1; D is perhaps TRBD1 (6 bases). The ends were cut back, 3 bases at V and 6 bases at J, with 12 bases in the middle. This CDR3 is built from 13 residues. From germline, CDR1 is SGDLS and CDR2 YYNGEE. CDR3 sequence: CASSEVGGSEAFF. CDR3 sequence (DNA): TGTGCCAGCAGCGAGGTAGGGGGATCTGAAGCTTTCTTT.

J is TRBJ1-1 and V is TRBV20-1; the D is unclear. Germline CDR1 and CDR2: DFQATT and SNEGSKA (reference sequence). The CDR3 sequence is 16 residues long. V lost 1 base and J 1 base, leaving 16 bases between the germline ends. The DNA for the CDR3 is TGCAGTGCTAGAGGCTTGCTTTTGGGGTCGAACACTGAAGCTTTCTTT. Protein: CSARGLLLGSNTEAFF.

The V call is TRBV20-1, the J call TRBJ1-2; 11 bases match TRBD1. V gave up 6 bases and J gave up 4 bases; unmatched junction bases: 4. This CDR3 is built from 13 residues. Germline assignment: CDR1 DFQATT and CDR2 SNEGSKA (reference sequence). The CDR3 bases are TGCAGTGCCCGGGACAGGGGGACCTATGGCTACACCTTC. Translating gives CSARDRGTYGYTF.

The V call is TRBV3-1, the J call TRBJ1-2; the D gene is possibly TRBD1 (5 bases). Per germline, CDR1 LGHDT and CDR2 YNNKEL (reference sequence). The CDR3 is made up of 15 amino acids. V lost 1 base, J lost 4 bases, and 13 bases lay in between. The CDR3 sequence is CASSQAGQPIYGYTF. CDR3 DNA sequence: TGTGCCAGCAGCCAAGCGGGGCAGCCGATCTATGGCTACACCTTC.

The V and J genes are TRBV12-5 and TRBJ1-4; D is ambiguous. The V end was cut by 4 bases, the J end by 7 bases, with 4 bases between. This CDR3 is built from 11 residues. Germline V lookup: CDR1 LGHNT, CDR2 FRNRAP. CDR3 residues: CASGYGEKLFF. CDR3 in DNA: TGTGCTAGTGGTTATGGTGAAAAACTGTTTTTT.

The genes are TRBV9 and TRBJ1-1; 7 bases are a match to TRBD1. CDR1 and CDR2 from the germline V gene are SGDLS and YYNGEE. V lost 2 bases to trimming and J lost 3 bases; unmatched junction nucleotides: 7. This CDR3 has 15 amino acids. CDR3 in DNA: TGTGCCAGCAGCGTCAAGTGGCAGGGGGACACTGAAGCTTTCTTT. Its translation: CASSVKWQGDTEAFF.

The J gene is TRBJ2-7, the V gene TRBV12-3 or TRBV12-4; 9 nucleotides align to TRBD1. This CDR3 is 15 amino acids long. The V gene end was trimmed by 5 bases and the J gene end by 6 bases; junction bases not matched to a gene: 11. CDR3 DNA sequence: TGTGCCAGCAGTGTGGACAGGGGTTATTCTCGCGAGCAGTACTTC. Translating it yields CASSVDRGYSREQYF.

The rearrangement joins TRBV13 to TRBJ2-7; D gene ambiguous. V was trimmed by 4 bases and J by 6 bases, leaving 16 bases between them. CDR1 and CDR2 (germline): PRHDT, FYEKMQ (reference sequence). The CDR3 is made up of 14 amino acids. The CDR3 nucleotides are TGTGCCAGCAGCTCCGGCCTCGGTCAGGTCGAGCAGTACTTC. Amino acids: CASSSGLGQVEQYF.

V usage is TRBV27 and J usage is TRBJ2-1; 10 nucleotides agree with TRBD2. The trim removed 7 bases at V and 3 bases at J, leaving 3 bases unmatched. Germline CDR1 and CDR2: MNHEY and SMNVEV (reference sequence). This CDR3 region has 14 residues. CDR3 DNA: TGTGCCAGCATAAGCGGGGGGGTCTACAATGAGCAGTTCTTC. Translating gives CASISGGVYNEQFF.

The chain links TRBV30 to TRBJ2-7; 8 bases match TRBD2. The CDR3 runs to 17 residues. CDR1 and CDR2 (germline): GTSNPN, SVGIG (reference sequence). V was pared by 3 bases and J by 1 base, with 14 bases of the junction left unmatched. The CDR3 nucleotides read TGTGCCTGGAGAGATACTTATGGCGGGGGGATTTCCTACGAGCAGTACTTC. Its translation: CAWRDTYGGGISYEQYF.

The chain is built from TRBV9 and TRBJ1-2; D remains ambiguous. V lost 0 bases, J lost 5 bases, and 11 bases lay in between. The CDR3 runs to 14 residues. Germline V CDR1 and CDR2: SGDLS, YYNGEE. CDR3 sequence: CASSVGAAEYGYTF. The CDR3 DNA reads TGTGCCAGCAGCGTAGGGGCGGCAGAATATGGCTACACCTTC.

The rearrangement joins TRBV28 to TRBJ1-6; weak D call: TRBD1 (5 bases). CDR1 and CDR2 from the germline V gene are MDHEN and SYDVKM. V was clipped by 4 bases and J by 7 bases, with 11 bases between them. The CDR3 contains 14 residues. The CDR3 is CASSSGTANSPLHF. The CDR3 nucleotides are TGTGCCAGCAGTTCCGGGACGGCCAATTCACCCCTCCACTTT.

The chain combines TRBV3-1 with TRBJ1-5, with unresolved D. This CDR3 is 13 amino acids long. Germline V gene lookup returns CDR1 LGHDT and CDR2 YNNKEL (reference sequence). Trimming removed 3 bases from V and 7 bases from J, with 10 bases in between. CDR3 bases: TGTGCCAGCAGCCAGTGGGTGGGACAGCCCCAGCATTTT. Translated: CASSQWVGQPQHF.

The genes are TRBV10-1 and TRBJ2-4; possibly TRBD2 for D (6 bases). CDR3 size: 17 residues. Trimming stripped 2 bases from V and 0 bases from J, with 14 bases between. The germline gives CDR1 WNHNN, CDR2 SYGVQD (reference sequence). DNA of the CDR3: TGCGCCAGCAGTGAGACCGATTGGGACTTAGCCAAAAACATTCAGTACTTC. Encoded protein: CASSETDWDLAKNIQYF.

The chain couples TRBV7-6 to TRBJ2-5; D gene ambiguous. This CDR3 comprises 13 residues. V was trimmed by 2 bases and J by 2 bases, leaving 6 bases between them. Germline V gene data show CDR1 as SGHVS and CDR2 as FNYEAQ. CDR3 residues: CASSLTRQETQYF. The CDR3 DNA sequence: TGTGCCAGCAGCTTAACCCGTCAAGAGACCCAGTACTTC.

This clonotype was counted only a few times. The chain combines TRBV6-2 or TRBV6-3 with TRBJ2-7, with D perhaps TRBD1 (5 bases). This CDR3 spans 13 amino acids. Trimming stripped 5 bases from V and 3 bases from J, with 11 bases between. Per germline, CDR1 MNHEY and CDR2 SVGEGT. For the CDR3, the DNA is TGTGCCAGCAGTGAAGGACACAGCTACGAGCAGTACTTC. Translation: CASSEGHSYEQYF.